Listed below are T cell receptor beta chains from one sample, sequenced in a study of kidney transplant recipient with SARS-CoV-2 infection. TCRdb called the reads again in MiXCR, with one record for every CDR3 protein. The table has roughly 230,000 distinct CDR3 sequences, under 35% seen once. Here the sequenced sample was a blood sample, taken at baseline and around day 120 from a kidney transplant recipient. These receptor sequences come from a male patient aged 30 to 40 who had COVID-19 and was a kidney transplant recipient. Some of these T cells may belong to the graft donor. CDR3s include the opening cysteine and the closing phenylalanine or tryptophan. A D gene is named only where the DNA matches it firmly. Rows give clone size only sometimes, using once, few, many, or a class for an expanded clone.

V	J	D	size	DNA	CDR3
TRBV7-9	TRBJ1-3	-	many	TGTGCCAGCAGCCACACCCCCCGCGGAAACACCATATATTTT	CASSHTPRGNTIYF
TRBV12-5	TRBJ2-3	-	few	TGTGCTAGTGGTTTGGTACAAGATACGCAGTATTTT	CASGLVQDTQYF
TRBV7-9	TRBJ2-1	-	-	TGTGCCAGCAGCGAGGACGCAGCTGGGGAGCAGTTCTTC	CASSEDAAGEQFF
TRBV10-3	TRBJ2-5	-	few	TGTGCCATCAGTGAGATCGAAGAGACCCAGTACTTC	CAISEIEETQYF
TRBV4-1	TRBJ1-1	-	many	TGCGCCAGCGCCCGCTCGTGGAACACTGAAGCTTTCTTT	CASARSWNTEAFF
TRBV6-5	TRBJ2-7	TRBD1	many	TGTGCCAGCACCCTTTACCCCGGGACAGGGGCATATACGTCCTACGAGCAGTACTTC	CASTLYPGTGAYTSYEQYF
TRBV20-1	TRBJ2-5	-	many	TGCAGTGCGACAGGAAGCGGGGAGACCCAGTACTTC	CSATGSGETQYF
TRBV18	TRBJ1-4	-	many	TGTGCCAGCTCACCACCGGAGGGGCCGGCTGAAAAACTGTTTTTT	CASSPPEGPAEKLFF
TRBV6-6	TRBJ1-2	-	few	TGTGCCAGCAGTACAATCGAAGGTGGGAGAAAGACCTATGGCTACACCTTC	CASSTIEGGRKTYGYTF
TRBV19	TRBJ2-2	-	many	TGTGCCAGTAGTATAGACGTGTCGAACACCGGGGAGCTGTTTTTT	CASSIDVSNTGELFF
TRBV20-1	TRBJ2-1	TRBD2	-	TGCAGTGCTAGTGGTGGGACTAGCGGGAGTTGGCATGAGCAGTTCTTC	CSASGGTSGSWHEQFF
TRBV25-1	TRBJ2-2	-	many	TGTGCCAGCAGTGAATCCGGAGGGTGGGGCGGGGAGCTGTTTTTT	CASSESGGWGGELFF
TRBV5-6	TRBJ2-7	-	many	TGTGCCAGCAGCTTGGAGGGCGGCTCCTACGAGCAGTACTTC	CASSLEGGSYEQYF
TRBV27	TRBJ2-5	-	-	TGTACCAGCAAACCGCTGGGGAAGAGGTACCAAGAGACCCAGTACTTC	CTSKPLGKRYQETQYF
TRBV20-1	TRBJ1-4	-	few	TGCAGCGCCGCCGGGCAGGGCTCTGAAAAACTGTTTTTT	CSAAGQGSEKLFF
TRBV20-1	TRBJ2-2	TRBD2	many	TGCAGTGCCCTGAGGGGGGCTAGCGGGAGGACCGGGGAGCTGTTTTTT	CSALRGASGRTGELFF
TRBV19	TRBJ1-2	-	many	TGTGCCAGTAGTCAGTTCTTGACAAATCGAAAGACCTATGGCTACACCTTC	CASSQFLTNRKTYGYTF
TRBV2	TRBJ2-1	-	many	TGTGCCAGCAGATCCGCCGCCTACAATGAGCAGTTCTTC	CASRSAAYNEQFF
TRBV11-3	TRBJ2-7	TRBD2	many	TGTGCCAGCAGCTTAGCGGGCGCTAGCGGGGGGCGGCTCTACGAGCAGTACTTC	CASSLAGASGGRLYEQYF
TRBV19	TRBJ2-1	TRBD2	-	TGTGCCAGTAGACGACTAGCGGAAGGGCCCCCAGCTGAGCAGTTCTTC	CASRRLAEGPPAEQFF
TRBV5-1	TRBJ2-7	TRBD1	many	TGCGCCAGCAGCTTGGAGGGGACAGGGGTACCCTACGAGCAGTACTTC	CASSLEGTGVPYEQYF
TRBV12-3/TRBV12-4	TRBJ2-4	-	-	TGTGCCAGCAGTTTCTTGGCAGGGGTGGCCAAAAACATTCAGTACTTC	CASSFLAGVAKNIQYF
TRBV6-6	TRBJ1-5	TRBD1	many	TGTGCCAGCAGTGGACAGGGGGATTATCAGCCCCAGCATTTT	CASSGQGDYQPQHF
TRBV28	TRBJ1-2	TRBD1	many	TGTGCCAGCAGTACAGGGGGCATACAGGGAGGGGACTATGGCTACACCTTC	CASSTGGIQGGDYGYTF
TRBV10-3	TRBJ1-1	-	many	TGTGCCATCAAGGCCCCAGGACTGAACACTGAAGCTTTCTTT	CAIKAPGLNTEAFF